The clone carrying this T cell receptor beta chain was counted a few times. Germline assignment: CDR1 LGHNA and CDR2 YSLEER. CDR3 size: 15 residues. The ends were cut back, 0 bases at V and 6 bases at J, with 14 bases in the middle. Here immunoSEQ multiplex PCR was the method, and the copy in TCRdb shows in-frame clones only, minus some. This sample has roughly 140,000 clones, with about nine tenths found just once. This sample was included in a study of T cell responses to AZD1222 COVID-19 vaccine. The source material was peripheral blood, sampled on day 0 of MenACWY control vaccination. The clonotype comes from an adult in good health. This chain joins TRBV4-3 and TRBJ1-1, with unresolved D. CDR3 sequence: CASSQDYGVGAEAFF. The CDR3 bases are TGCGCCAGCAGCCAAGATTACGGGGTCGGGGCTGAAGCTTTCTTT.